This entry concerns a single T cell receptor beta chain. The data are from a study of T cell responses to AZD1222 COVID-19 vaccine. The CDR3 extends over 18 amino acids. V was pared by 5 bases and J by 2 bases, with 16 bases of the junction left unmatched. Germline V gives CDR1 LNHDA, CDR2 SQIVND (reference sequence). Method: immunoSEQ multiplex PCR; TCRdb's copy keeps in-frame clones and lacks some. The data show 90,000 to 150,000 clones, 86% seen once. V is TRBV19 and J is TRBJ2-3; TRBD2 matches 7 bases. This specimen was peripheral blood, taken 28 days after the second AZD1222 dose. The TCR originated in an adult who received the AZD1222 COVID-19 vaccine. This CDR3 is CASSPARGLGEDTDTQYF. The CDR3 DNA reads TGTGCCAGTAGTCCCGCCCGCGGACTAGGGGAGGACACAGATACGCAGTATTTT.